This TCR beta chain derives from a study of blood T cell repertoires in COVID-19. Across the whole study: Some COVID-19 samples were acute and others convalescent; all came from the United States, Italy and Spain. Sources were T cells, B-cell-depleted T cells, or PBMCs; the material itself was cDNA or gDNA.

Trimming removed 5 bases from V and 2 bases from J; junction bases left unmatched: 6. Per germline, CDR1 MNHEY and CDR2 SVGAGI. The CDR3 spans 14 residues. Original processing methods: Estimates of nucleated cell counts were drawn from the amplification of reference gene primers. Method: immunoSEQ multiplex PCR; TCRdb's copy keeps in-frame clones and lacks some. V, J and clone size reflect that table, while D and trimming were determined from the DNA. The sample holds about 180,000 clones; 65% to 90% are singletons and the top ten take roughly 9.1%. Sample: peripheral blood. The receptor was isolated from a man aged 50-59 years with active or convalescent COVID-19. J is TRBJ2-7 and V is TRBV6-5; 7 nucleotides line up with TRBD1. DNA for the CDR3: TGTGCCAGCAGTACAGGGGAAATTCCCTACGAGCAGTACTTC. Residues: CASSTGEIPYEQYF.